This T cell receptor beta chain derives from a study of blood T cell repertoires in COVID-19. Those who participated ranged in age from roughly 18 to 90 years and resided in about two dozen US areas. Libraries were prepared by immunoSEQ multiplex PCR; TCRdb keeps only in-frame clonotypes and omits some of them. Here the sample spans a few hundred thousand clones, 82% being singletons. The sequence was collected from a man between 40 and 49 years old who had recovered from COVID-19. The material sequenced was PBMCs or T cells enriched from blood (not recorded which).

In nucleotides, the CDR3 is TGTGCCAGCAGTGTTCCTAGCGGGGGGGCAGAGACCCAGTACTTC. As protein: CASSVPSGGAETQYF. The genes are TRBV28 and TRBJ2-5; 12 nucleotides match TRBD2. V lost 5 bases and J lost 4; bases outside the gene matches: 5. From germline, CDR1 is MDHEN and CDR2 SYDVKM. The CDR3 is 15 residues long.